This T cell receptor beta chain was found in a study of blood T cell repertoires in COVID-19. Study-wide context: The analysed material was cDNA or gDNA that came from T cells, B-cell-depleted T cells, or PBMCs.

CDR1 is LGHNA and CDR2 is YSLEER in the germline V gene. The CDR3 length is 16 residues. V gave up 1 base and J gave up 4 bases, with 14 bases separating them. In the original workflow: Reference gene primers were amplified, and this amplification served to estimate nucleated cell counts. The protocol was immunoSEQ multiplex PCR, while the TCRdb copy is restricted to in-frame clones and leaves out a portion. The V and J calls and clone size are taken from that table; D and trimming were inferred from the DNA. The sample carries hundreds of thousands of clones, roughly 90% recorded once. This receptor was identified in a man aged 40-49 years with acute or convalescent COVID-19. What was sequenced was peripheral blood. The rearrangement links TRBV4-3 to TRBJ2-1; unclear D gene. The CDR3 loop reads CASSQAQAIEYNEQFF. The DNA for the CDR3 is TGCGCCAGCAGCCAAGCTCAAGCGATCGAGTACAATGAGCAGTTCTTC.